A selection of T cell receptor beta chains follows, all from one sample in a study of beta chain features in type 1 diabetes. Profiling relied on immunoSEQ multiplex PCR, and the TCRdb table lists in-frame clones only, not all of them. The sample holds around 430,000 clones, approximately 28% seen once. Sequencing was done on a sample of naive CD4+ T cells from blood. The receptors come from a man between 18 and 35 years old in good health. CDR3s include the opening cysteine and the closing phenylalanine or tryptophan. The order of the fields is V gene, CDR3 length, J gene, clone size, CDR3 protein. Size is omitted from some rows. Given values are once, few, many or a class for expanded clones.

>TRBV9|11|TRBJ2-3|few
CASRGQGRRNF
>TRBV30|14|TRBJ2-1|.
CAWTYIADYNEQFF
>TRBV9|15|TRBJ2-1|once
CASSVVPGPSNEQFF
>TRBV9|21|TRBJ2-4|.
CASSGPPRETGGEKAKNIQYF
>TRBV29-1|15|TRBJ2-1|.
CSVEDRGRSYNEQFF
>TRBV2|12|TRBJ2-7|few
CASSPESYEQYF
>TRBV10-3|14|TRBJ1-1|few
CAISESRLNTEAFF
>TRBV2|14|TRBJ2-5|.
CASSQGTTGETQYF
>TRBV14|16|TRBJ2-1|few
CASSQEGLAPHNEQFF
>TRBV2|13|TRBJ2-2|.
CASGRGITGELFF
>TRBV29-1|16|TRBJ2-1|few
CSVEAWTGPSYNEQFF
>TRBV30|14|TRBJ2-7|.
CAWSDLPFSYEQYF
>TRBV5-4|12|TRBJ2-5|.
CASSLDSSPQYF
>TRBV19|15|TRBJ2-1|.
CASSILAGIYNEQFF
>TRBV6-5|15|TRBJ2-3|.
CASSFRAFRTDTQYF
>TRBV27|15|TRBJ2-1|once
CASSSSGGQHNEQFF
>TRBV4-1|17|TRBJ2-7|.
CASSQPTRTSGIYEQYF
>TRBV9|15|TRBJ2-4|.
CASSVGGWRENIQYF
>TRBV4-1|15|TRBJ2-1|few
CASSQSDQAYNEQFF
>TRBV5-4|14|TRBJ2-7|few
CASSLYQGGYEQYF
>TRBV7-3|14|TRBJ2-1|.
CASSFGGAYNEQFF
>TRBV30|12|TRBJ2-7|few
CAWNSPGSRQYF
>TRBV30|13|TRBJ2-2|.
CAWSVQGVRELFF
>TRBV5-4|14|TRBJ1-2|.
CASSAGAADYGYTF
>TRBV19|11|TRBJ2-5|.
CASSPKGQPNF
>TRBV25-1|15|TRBJ1-1|few
CASSEPDREKTEAFF
>TRBV5-4|14|TRBJ2-7|few
CASSFGGTVYEQYF
>TRBV27|17|TRBJ2-1|few
CASTQLATYSSYNEQFF
>TRBV18|13|TRBJ1-2|.
CASSPPGVGGYTF
>TRBV10-3|15|TRBJ2-1|.
CAISESGSALVEQFF
>TRBV4-2|15|TRBJ2-1|.
CASSQDTSGNNEQFF
>TRBV2|12|TRBJ1-2|.
CASSRPGYGYTF
>TRBV4-3|18|TRBJ2-1|few
CASSHGTSGIGTYNEQFF
>TRBV7-8|14|TRBJ2-5|.
CASSLLDRVETQYF
>TRBV30|14|TRBJ2-3|few
CAWSGGWSRDTQYF
>TRBV7-9|16|TRBJ1-1|few
CASSLAPGSGLTEAFF
>TRBV6-1|15|TRBJ2-5|.
CASSESGAGTETQYF
>TRBV29-1|16|TRBJ2-1|few
CSASKREGSSYNEQFF
>TRBV10-3|11|TRBJ2-1|.
CAISDEREQFF
>TRBV5-1|16|TRBJ2-6|once
CASSPHTSSGANVLTF
>TRBV7-2|16|TRBJ2-7|.
CASSLVGGRASYEQYF
>TRBV5-1|14|TRBJ2-1|few
CASSPGAFYNEQFF
>TRBV29-1|17|TRBJ2-6|few
CSVVPGTGGTGANVLTF
>TRBV10-3|15|TRBJ2-1|few
CAISDGGTGDNEQFF
>TRBV7-6|13|TRBJ2-5|.
CASSLARSETQYF
>TRBV7-6|14|TRBJ2-1|.
CASSPVGVSGQQFF